The clone carrying this T cell receptor beta chain has a handful of counts. TCRdb re-called the 5' RACE reads with MiXCR, one entry per CDR3 protein. The data hold 300,000 to 350,000 distinct CDR3 sequences, with around 4.3% observed a single time. The sample is drawn from a study of T cells after yellow fever vaccination. Germline assignment: CDR1 SGHTA and CDR2 FQGNSA. V lost 1 base to trimming and J lost 5 bases, with 13 bases between them. CDR3 length equals 15 residues. The sample was PBMCs, taken 15 days after the yellow fever booster vaccination. The chain is built from TRBV7-2 and TRBJ2-3; D might be TRBD2 (6 bases). This clonotype originated in a man aged 18 to 30 who received the YFV17D yellow fever vaccine. In DNA, the CDR3 is TGTGCCAGCAGCTTAGAAGTTGCGGGGCAAGATACGCAGTATTTT. Its protein is CASSLEVAGQDTQYF. Full variable domain (missing parts from reference TRBV7-2 and TRBJ2-3): GAGVSQSPSNKVTEKGKDVELRCDPISGHTALYWYRQSLGQGLEFLIYFQGNSAPDKSGLPSDRFSAERTGGSVSTLTIQRTQQEDSAVYLCASSLEVAGQDTQYFGPGTRLTVL.